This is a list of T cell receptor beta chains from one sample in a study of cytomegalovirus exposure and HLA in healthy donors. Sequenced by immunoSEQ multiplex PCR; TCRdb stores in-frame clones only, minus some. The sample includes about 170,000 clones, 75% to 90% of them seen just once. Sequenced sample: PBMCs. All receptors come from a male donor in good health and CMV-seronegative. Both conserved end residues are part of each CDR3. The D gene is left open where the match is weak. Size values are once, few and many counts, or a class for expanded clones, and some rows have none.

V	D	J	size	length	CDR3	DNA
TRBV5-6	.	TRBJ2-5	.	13	CASSRELEGTQYF	TGTGCCAGCAGCCGCGAGTTGGAGGGGACCCAGTACTTC
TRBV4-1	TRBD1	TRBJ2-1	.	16	CASRKVPGGAGAEQFF	TGCGCCAGCAGAAAAGTGCCAGGGGGCGCGGGCGCCGAGCAGTTCTTC
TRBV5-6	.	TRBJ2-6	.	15	CASSPQGSGANVLTF	TGTGCCAGCAGCCCCCAGGGGTCTGGGGCCAACGTCCTGACTTTC
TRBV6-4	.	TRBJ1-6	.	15	CASSAMAGDNSPLHF	TGTGCCAGCAGTGCCATGGCAGGGGATAATTCACCCCTCCACTTT
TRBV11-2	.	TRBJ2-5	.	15	CASSLDPGNQETQYF	TGTGCCAGCAGCTTAGATCCGGGGAACCAAGAGACCCAGTACTTC
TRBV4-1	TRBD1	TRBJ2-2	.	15	CASSQDRGLGGELFF	TGCGCCAGCAGCCAAGACAGGGGGCTTGGCGGGGAGCTGTTTTTT
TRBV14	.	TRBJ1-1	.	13	CASSRTGNTEAFF	TGTGCCAGCAGCCGTACAGGGAACACTGAAGCTTTCTTT
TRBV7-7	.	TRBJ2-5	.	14	CASSLRVRGETQYF	TGTGCCAGCAGCTTACGGGTCAGGGGAGAGACCCAGTACTTC
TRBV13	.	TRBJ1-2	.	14	CASSLGRGLEGYTF	TGTGCCAGCAGCTTAGGCCGTGGTCTGGAGGGCTACACCTTC
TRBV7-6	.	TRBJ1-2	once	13	CASSPDGDYGYTF	TGTGCCAGCAGCCCCGACGGAGACTATGGCTACACCTTC
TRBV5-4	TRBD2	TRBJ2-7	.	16	CASSLGLAGSGYEQYF	TGTGCCAGCAGCTTGGGCCTAGCGGGGTCCGGGTACGAGCAGTACTTC
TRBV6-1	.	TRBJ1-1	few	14	CASSPRDLHTEAFF	TGTGCCAGCAGTCCAAGGGACTTACACACTGAAGCTTTCTTT
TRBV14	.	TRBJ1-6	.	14	CASSSYSYNSPLHF	TGTGCCAGCAGCTCGTACTCCTATAATTCACCCCTCCACTTT
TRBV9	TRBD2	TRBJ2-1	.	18	CASSVGGSGGSSYNEQFF	TGTGCCAGCAGCGTAGGGGGTAGCGGGGGAAGCTCCTACAATGAGCAGTTCTTC
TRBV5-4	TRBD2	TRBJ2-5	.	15	CASSRLAGGAETQYF	TGTGCCAGCAGTCGACTAGCGGGGGGCGCAGAGACCCAGTACTTC
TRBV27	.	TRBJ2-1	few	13	CASSPGGPSLWFF	TGTGCCAGCTCCCCCGGGGGGCCCTCTTTATGGTTCTTC
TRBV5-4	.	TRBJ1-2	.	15	CASSSAGVRDYGYTF	TGTGCCAGCAGCTCGGCCGGGGTACGGGACTATGGCTACACCTTC
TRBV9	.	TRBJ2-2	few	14	CASSVESTSGELFF	TGTGCCAGCAGCGTAGAATCGACTAGTGGGGAGCTGTTTTTT
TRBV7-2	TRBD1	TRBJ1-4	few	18	CASSLGSGTGTGSKKLFF	TGTGCCAGCAGCTTAGGTTCAGGGACCGGGACAGGGAGTAAGAAACTGTTTTTT
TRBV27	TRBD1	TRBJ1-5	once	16	CASGPGTGGGNQPQHF	TGTGCCAGCGGCCCAGGGACAGGGGGTGGCAATCAGCCCCAGCATTTT
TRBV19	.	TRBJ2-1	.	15	CASSAVGGPYNEQFF	TGTGCCAGTAGTGCTGTCGGGGGGCCCTACAATGAGCAGTTCTTC
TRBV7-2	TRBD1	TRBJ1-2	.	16	CASSKGGQGPNYGYTF	TGTGCCAGCAGTAAAGGGGGCCAGGGCCCTAACTATGGCTACACCTTC